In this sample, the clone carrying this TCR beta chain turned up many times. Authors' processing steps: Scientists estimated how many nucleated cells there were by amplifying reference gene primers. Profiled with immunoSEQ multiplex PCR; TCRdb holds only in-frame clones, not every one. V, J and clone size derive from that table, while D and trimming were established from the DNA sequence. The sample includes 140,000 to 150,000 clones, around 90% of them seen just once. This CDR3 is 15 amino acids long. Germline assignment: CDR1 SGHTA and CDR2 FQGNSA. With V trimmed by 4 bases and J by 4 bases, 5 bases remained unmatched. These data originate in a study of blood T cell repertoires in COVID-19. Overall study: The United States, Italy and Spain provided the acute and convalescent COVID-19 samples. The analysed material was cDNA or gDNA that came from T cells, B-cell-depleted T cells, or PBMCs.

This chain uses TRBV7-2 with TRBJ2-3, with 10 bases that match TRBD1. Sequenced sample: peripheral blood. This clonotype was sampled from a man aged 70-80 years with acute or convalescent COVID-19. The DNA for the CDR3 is TGTGCCAGCAGCTGGACAGGGGGGCGGGCAGATACGCAGTATTTT. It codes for CASSWTGGRADTQYF.